The clone carrying this T cell receptor beta chain was counted only a few times. What it recognizes is unknown. TCRdb recomputed calls from the 5' RACE reads with MiXCR, one row per CDR3 protein. In the table there are approximately 500,000 distinct CDR3 sequences, approximately 25% of which are singletons. The data derive from a study of identical twins. Study observations and caveats: Within twin pairs, the out-of-frame alpha sequences they shared showed excess low generation probability.

With 0 bases removed from V and 4 bases from J, the gap between germline ends came to 17 bases. Germline CDR1 reads LNHNV; CDR2 reads YYDKDF (reference sequence). This CDR3 region has 17 residues. This sample also appeared in a second study, on T cells expressing NK-cell markers. That publication notes: Out of eight donors sequenced, seven tested HCMV-seropositive and the remaining one seronegative. Whether expanded NKG2C+ T cell clones were HCMV-specific remained unclear.

The TCR comes from a woman aged 18-30 years in good health. Specimen: CD4+ T cells sorted from blood. The chain joins TRBV15 to TRBJ2-3, with D perhaps being TRBD1 or TRBD2 (6 bases each). The CDR3 sequence: CATSRDFGGRASDTQYF. Written as DNA, the CDR3 is TGTGCCACCAGCAGAGATTTCGGGGGCAGGGCGTCAGATACGCAGTATTTT.